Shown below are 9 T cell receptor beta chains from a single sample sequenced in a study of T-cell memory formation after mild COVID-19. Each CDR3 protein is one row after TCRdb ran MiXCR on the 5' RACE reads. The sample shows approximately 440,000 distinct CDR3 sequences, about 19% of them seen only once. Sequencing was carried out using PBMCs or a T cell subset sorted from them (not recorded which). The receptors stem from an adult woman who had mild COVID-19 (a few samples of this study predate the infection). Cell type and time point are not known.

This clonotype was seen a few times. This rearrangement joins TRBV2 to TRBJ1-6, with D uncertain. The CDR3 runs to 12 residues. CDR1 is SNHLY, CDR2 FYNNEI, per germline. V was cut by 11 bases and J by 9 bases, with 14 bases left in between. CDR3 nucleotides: TGTGCCTCACAGACCGACCGTTCACCCCTCCACTTT. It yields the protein CASQTDRSPLHF.

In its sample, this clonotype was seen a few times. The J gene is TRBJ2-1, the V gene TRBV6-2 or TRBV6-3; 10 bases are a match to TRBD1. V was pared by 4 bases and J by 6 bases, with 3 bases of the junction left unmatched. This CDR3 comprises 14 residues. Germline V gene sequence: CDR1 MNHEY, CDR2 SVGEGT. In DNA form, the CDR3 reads TGTGCCAGCAGTTTCGACAGGGGGCCCAATGAGCAGTTCTTC. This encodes CASSFDRGPNEQFF.

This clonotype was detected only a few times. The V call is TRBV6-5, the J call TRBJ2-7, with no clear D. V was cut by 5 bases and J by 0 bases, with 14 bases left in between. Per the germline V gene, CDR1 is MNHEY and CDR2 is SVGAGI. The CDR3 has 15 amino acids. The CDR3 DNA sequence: TGTGCCAGCAGTGCCCTCGGCGTTAGCTCCTACGAGCAGTACTTC. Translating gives CASSALGVSSYEQYF.

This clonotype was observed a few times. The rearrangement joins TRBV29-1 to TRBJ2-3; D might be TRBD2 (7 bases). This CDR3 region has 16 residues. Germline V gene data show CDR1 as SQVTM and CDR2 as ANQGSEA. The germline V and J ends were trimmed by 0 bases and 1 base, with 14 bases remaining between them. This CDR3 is CSVEDRWGGGTDTQYF. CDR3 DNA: TGCAGCGTTGAAGATCGGTGGGGGGGCGGCACAGATACGCAGTATTTT.

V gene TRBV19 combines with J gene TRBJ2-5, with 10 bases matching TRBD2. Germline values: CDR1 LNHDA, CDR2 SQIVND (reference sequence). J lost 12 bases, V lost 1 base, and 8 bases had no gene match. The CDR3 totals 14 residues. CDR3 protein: CASSIAASGSVEYF. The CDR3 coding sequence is TGTGCCAGTAGTATAGCGGCTAGCGGGAGTGTAGAGTACTTC. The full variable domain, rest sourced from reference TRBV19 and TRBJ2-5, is DGGITQSPKYLFRKEGQNVTLSCEQNLNHDAMYWYRQDPGQGLRLIYYSQIVNDFQKGDIAEGYSVSREKKESFPLTVTSAQKNPTAFYLCASSIAASGSVEYFGPGTRLLVL.

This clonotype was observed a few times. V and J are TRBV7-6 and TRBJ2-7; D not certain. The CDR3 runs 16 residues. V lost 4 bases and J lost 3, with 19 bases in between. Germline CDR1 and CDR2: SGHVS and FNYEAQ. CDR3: CASSSYFGPEHYEQYF. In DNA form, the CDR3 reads TGTGCCAGCAGCTCCTACTTCGGTCCGGAGCACTACGAGCAGTACTTC.

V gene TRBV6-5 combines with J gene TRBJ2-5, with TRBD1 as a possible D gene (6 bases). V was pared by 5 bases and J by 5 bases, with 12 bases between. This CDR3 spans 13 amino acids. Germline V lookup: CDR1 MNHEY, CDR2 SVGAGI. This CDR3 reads CASSLRQDETQYF. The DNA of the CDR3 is TGTGCCAGCAGTCTCCGACAGGACGAGACCCAGTACTTC.

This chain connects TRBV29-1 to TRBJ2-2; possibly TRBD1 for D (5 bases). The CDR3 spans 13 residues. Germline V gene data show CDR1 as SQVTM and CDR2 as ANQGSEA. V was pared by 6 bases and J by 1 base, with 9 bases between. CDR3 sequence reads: CSVKTVNTGELFF. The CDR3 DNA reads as TGCAGCGTAAAGACAGTGAACACCGGGGAGCTGTTTTTT.

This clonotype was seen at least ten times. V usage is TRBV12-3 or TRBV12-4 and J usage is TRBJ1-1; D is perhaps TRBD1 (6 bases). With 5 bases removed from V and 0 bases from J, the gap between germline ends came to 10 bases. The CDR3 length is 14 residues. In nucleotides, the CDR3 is TGTGCCAGCAGTCTACAGGGTCTGAACACTGAAGCTTTCTTT. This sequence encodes CASSLQGLNTEAFF.